This T cell receptor (beta chain) was observed in a study of T cells in Graves' hyperthyroidism and ophthalmopathy. With respect to this clonotype: What it binds is unknown.

Study-level points and caveats: In the blood, most expanded thyroid clonotypes above 0.001 appeared as well. Model-based prediction identified ophthalmopathy a median approximately 6 months prior to its onset.

Amplification targeted TCR beta CDR3 regions from RNA transcripts. The HTBI primer set drove a first-round RT-PCR of the TCR CDR3. TCRdb analysed the multiplex PCR reads with MiXCR anew, one entry per CDR3 protein. The sample yields hundreds of thousands of distinct CDR3 sequences, over 35% seen once. V shed 2 bases and J 4 bases; nucleotides not matched to a gene: 4. Per the germline V gene, CDR1 is SGHRS and CDR2 is YFSETQ. The CDR3 is 15 residues long. The chain has TRBV5-1 and TRBJ2-2; TRBD1 matches 8 bases. Sequencing was done on a sample of blood. The origin of this receptor is a man aged 18 to 29 with Graves' hyperthyroidism. The CDR3 DNA is TGCGCCAGCAGCTTTCCGGACAGGGCCACCGGGGAGCTGTTTTTT. Protein sequence: CASSFPDRATGELFF.